Here is one T cell receptor (beta chain) with its context. In the same sample, other DNA sequences code for this CDR3. The record originates from a study of blood T cell repertoires in COVID-19. Study information: Donors in the United States, Italy and Spain gave samples during acute or convalescent COVID-19.

This CDR3 contains 15 residues. The V and J ends lost 0 bases and 3 bases, in that order; junction bases with no gene match: 2. From germline, CDR1 is MNHEY and CDR2 SVGAGI. Here immunoSEQ multiplex PCR was the method, and the copy in TCRdb shows in-frame clones only, minus some. Here the sample spans approximately 82,000 clones, 80% to 90% being singletons. Material for sequencing was peripheral blood. V gene TRBV6-5 combines with J gene TRBJ1-1; 9 bases line up with TRBD1. This TCR came from a man in his 70s with active or convalescent COVID-19. The chain's CDR3 is CASSYSRTGDTEAFF. The CDR3 bases are TGTGCCAGCAGTTACTCGAGGACAGGGGACACTGAAGCTTTCTTT.